This TCR beta chain was sequenced in a study of blood T cell repertoires in COVID-19. About the research overall: COVID-19 samples collected from the United States, Italy and Spain covered acute and convalescent phases. The cDNA or gDNA used as material had been derived from T cells, B-cell-depleted T cells, or PBMCs.

Losses at the gene ends were 2 bases for V and 5 bases for J; bases not matched to a gene: 16. The CDR3 is 19 amino acids. Germline V CDR1 and CDR2: ENHRY, SYGVKD. In the study's own analysis: Estimated nucleated cell counts came from reference gene primer amplification. TCRdb keeps only in-frame clones here, not all; method: immunoSEQ multiplex PCR. V and J calls plus clone size are reproduced from that table; the DNA served to infer D and trimming. The data show roughly 220,000 clones, around four fifths seen once. The specimen sequenced was peripheral blood. The TCR was taken from an older woman who had recovered from COVID-19. V usage is TRBV10-3 and J usage is TRBJ2-1; 9 bases match TRBD1. The CDR3 nucleotides read TGTGCCATCAGTGAGCCCGCCCAACCGGGACAGGGAAACCACAATGAGCAGTTCTTC. It is translated as CAISEPAQPGQGNHNEQFF.